This is a list of T cell receptor beta chains from one sample in a study of memory CD4+ T cells and cytomegalovirus serostatus. Using immunoSEQ multiplex PCR, the repertoire was profiled, and TCRdb retains in-frame clones only, with some absent. Of approximately 46,000 clones in the sample, approximately 80% were seen once. The specimen sequenced was memory CD4+ T cells from blood. Receptor source: an adult in good health and CMV-seronegative. CDR3s include the opening cysteine and the closing phenylalanine or tryptophan.

J: TRBJ2-2
V: TRBV7-2
CDR3: CASSTRGELFF

J: TRBJ2-5
V: TRBV4-1
CDR3: CASSLLTGGRETQYF

J: TRBJ2-5
V: TRBV2
CDR3: CATSNRVETQYF

J: TRBJ1-1
V: TRBV18
CDR3: CASSPRGVNTEAFF

J: TRBJ2-7
V: TRBV7-5
CDR3: CVRSLGDYEQYF

J: TRBJ2-7
V: TRBV5-4
CDR3: CASSKTSGRSGEQYF

J: TRBJ1-1
V: TRBV21-1
CDR3: CASSKSRQGGTEAFF

J: TRBJ2-4
V: TRBV19
CDR3: CASSMWGAAKNIQYF

J: TRBJ2-1
V: TRBV29-1
CDR3: CSTPSQRRYNEQFF

J: TRBJ2-2
V: TRBV10-3
CDR3: CAISESRTANTGELFF

J: TRBJ2-3
V: TRBV7-2
CDR3: CASSLEDTQYF

J: TRBJ2-7
V: TRBV4-3
CDR3: CASSQGSEQYF

J: TRBJ2-7
V: TRBV18
CDR3: CASSPLGNGEQYF

J: TRBJ2-1
V: TRBV7-2
CDR3: CASSLAASGSREFF

J: TRBJ1-2
V: TRBV6-1
CDR3: CASSFSGDKGYGYTF

J: TRBJ2-2
V: TRBV6-5
CDR3: CASSYRPRNTGELFF

J: TRBJ1-1
V: TRBV7-6
CDR3: CASSLADGGEAFF

J: TRBJ1-2
V: TRBV30
CDR3: CAWSVLAGELGYTF

J: TRBJ2-5
V: TRBV7-7
CDR3: CASRGQDQETQYF

J: TRBJ2-6
V: TRBV7-9
CDR3: CASSLEITPSGANVLTF

J: TRBJ2-1
V: TRBV6-5
CDR3: CASSNGQKQFF

J: TRBJ1-4
V: TRBV5-4
CDR3: CASSPPRDEGQLGKLFF